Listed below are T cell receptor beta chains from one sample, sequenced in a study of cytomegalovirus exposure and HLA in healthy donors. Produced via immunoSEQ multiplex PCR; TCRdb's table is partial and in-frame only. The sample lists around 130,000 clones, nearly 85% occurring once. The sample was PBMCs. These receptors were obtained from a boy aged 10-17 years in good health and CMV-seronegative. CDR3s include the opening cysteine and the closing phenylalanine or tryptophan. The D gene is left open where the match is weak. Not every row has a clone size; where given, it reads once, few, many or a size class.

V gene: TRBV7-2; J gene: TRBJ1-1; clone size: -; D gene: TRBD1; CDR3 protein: CASRYTGGNTEAFF; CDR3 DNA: TGTGCCAGCAGATATACAGGGGGGAACACTGAAGCTTTCTTT
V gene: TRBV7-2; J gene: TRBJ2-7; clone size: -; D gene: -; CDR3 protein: CASSLRQGASYEQYF; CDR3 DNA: TGTGCCAGCAGCTTACGACAAGGGGCCTCCTACGAGCAGTACTTC
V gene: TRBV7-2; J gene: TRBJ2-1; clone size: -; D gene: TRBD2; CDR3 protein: CASSLTSGGYNEQFF; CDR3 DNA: TGTGCCAGCAGCTTAACTAGCGGGGGATACAATGAGCAGTTCTTC
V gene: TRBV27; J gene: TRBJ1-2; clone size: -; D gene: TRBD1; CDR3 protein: CASSQTGLYGYTF; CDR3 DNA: TGTGCCAGCAGTCAGACAGGGCTCTATGGCTACACCTTC
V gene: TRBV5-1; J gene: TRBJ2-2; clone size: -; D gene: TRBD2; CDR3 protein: CASGGSGTTGELFF; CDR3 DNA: TGCGCCAGCGGGGGTAGCGGGACAACCGGGGAGCTGTTTTTT
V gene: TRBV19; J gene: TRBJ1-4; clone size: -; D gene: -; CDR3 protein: CASGPGTTNEKLFF; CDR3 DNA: TGTGCCAGTGGCCCCGGGACAACTAATGAAAAACTGTTTTTT
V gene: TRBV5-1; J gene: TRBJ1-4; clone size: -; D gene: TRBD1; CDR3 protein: CASSWGQATNEKLFF; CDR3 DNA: TGCGCCAGCAGCTGGGGACAGGCAACTAATGAAAAACTGTTTTTT
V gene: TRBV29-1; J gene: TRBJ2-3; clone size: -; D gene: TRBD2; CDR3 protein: CSGTASGSRDTDTQYF; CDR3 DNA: TGCAGCGGTACAGCAAGCGGGAGCCGGGACACAGATACGCAGTATTTT
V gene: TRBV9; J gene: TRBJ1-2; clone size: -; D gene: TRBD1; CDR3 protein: CASSVTGAFYGYTF; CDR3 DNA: TGTGCCAGCAGCGTAACAGGGGCTTTCTACGGCTACACCTTC
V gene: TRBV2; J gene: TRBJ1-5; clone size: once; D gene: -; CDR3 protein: CATRGGGGQPQHF; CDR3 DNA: TGTGCCACCCGAGGGGGGGGCGGTCAGCCCCAGCATTTT
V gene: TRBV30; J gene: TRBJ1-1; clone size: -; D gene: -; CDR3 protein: CAWTGLGNTEAFF; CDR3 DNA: TGTGCCTGGACAGGACTGGGGAACACTGAAGCTTTCTTT
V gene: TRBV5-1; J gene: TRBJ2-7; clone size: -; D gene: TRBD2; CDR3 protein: CASSPRRTSGSPYEQYF; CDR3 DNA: TGCGCCAGCAGCCCCCGGCGGACTAGCGGGAGTCCGTACGAGCAGTACTTC
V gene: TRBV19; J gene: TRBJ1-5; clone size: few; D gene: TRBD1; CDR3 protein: CASSNRQGSNQPQHF; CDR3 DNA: TGTGCCAGTAGTAACCGACAGGGTAGCAATCAGCCCCAGCATTTT
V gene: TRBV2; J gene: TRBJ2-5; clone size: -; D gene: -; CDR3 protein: CASSLRGGQETQYF; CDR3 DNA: TGTGCCAGCAGCCTTAGGGGCGGCCAAGAGACCCAGTACTTC
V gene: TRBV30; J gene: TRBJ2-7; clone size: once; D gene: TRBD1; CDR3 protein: CAWSQAGGWGEQYF; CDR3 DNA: TGTGCCTGGAGTCAGGCAGGGGGTTGGGGCGAGCAGTACTTC
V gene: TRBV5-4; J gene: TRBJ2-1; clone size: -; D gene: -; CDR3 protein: CASSFTAGPSYNEQFF; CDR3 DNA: TGTGCCAGCAGCTTCACGGCGGGACCCTCCTACAATGAGCAGTTCTTC
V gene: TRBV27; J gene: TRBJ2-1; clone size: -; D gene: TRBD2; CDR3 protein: CASSFNRGLAAYNEQFF; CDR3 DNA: TGTGCCAGCAGTTTTAATAGGGGACTAGCGGCTTACAATGAGCAGTTCTTC
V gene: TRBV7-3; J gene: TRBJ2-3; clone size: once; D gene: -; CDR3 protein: CASSPGAIDTQYF; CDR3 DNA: TGTGCCAGTTCGCCGGGAGCAATCGATACGCAGTATTTT
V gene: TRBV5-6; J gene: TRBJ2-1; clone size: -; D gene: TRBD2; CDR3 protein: CASSYSGSSGEQFF; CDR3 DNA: TGTGCCAGCAGCTATAGCGGGAGTTCGGGTGAGCAGTTCTTC
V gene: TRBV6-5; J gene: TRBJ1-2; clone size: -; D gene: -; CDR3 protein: CASSPEQGIGGYTF; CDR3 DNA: TGTGCCAGCAGTCCAGAACAGGGAATAGGTGGCTACACCTTC
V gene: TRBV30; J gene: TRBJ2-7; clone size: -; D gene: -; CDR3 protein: CAWSDGGEQYF; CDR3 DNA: TGTGCCTGGAGTGATGGGGGGGAGCAGTACTTC
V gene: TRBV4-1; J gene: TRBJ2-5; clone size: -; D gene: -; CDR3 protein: CASSQAGTSSQETQYF; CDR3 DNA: TGCGCCAGCAGCCAAGCAGGGACTTCCTCCCAAGAGACCCAGTACTTC
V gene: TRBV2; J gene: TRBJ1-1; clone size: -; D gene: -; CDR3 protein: CASSEGPPGSDEAFF; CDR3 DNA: TGTGCCAGCAGTGAAGGCCCGCCTGGGAGCGATGAAGCTTTCTTT
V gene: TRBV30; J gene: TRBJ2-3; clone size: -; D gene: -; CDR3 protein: CAWSVMRDTQYF; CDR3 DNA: TGTGCCTGGAGTGTAATGAGGGATACGCAGTATTTT
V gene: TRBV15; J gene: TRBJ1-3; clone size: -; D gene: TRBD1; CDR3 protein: CATSRTGLNGNTIYF; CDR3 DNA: TGTGCCACCAGCAGGACAGGGTTAAACGGAAACACCATATATTTT
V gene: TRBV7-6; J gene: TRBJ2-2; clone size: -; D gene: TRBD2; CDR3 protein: CASSLTLAGTGELFF; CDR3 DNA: TGTGCCAGCAGCTTAACACTAGCGGGCACCGGGGAGCTGTTTTTT
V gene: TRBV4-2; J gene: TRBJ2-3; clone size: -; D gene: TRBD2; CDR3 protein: CASSQGTSSSTDTQYF; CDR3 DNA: TGTGCCAGCAGCCAAGGGACTAGCAGCAGCACAGATACGCAGTATTTT
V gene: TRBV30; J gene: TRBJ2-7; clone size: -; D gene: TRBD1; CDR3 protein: CAWSEGQGREQYF; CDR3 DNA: TGTGCCTGGAGTGAGGGACAGGGACGCGAGCAGTACTTC
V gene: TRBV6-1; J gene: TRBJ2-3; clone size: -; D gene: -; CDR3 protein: CASSEGWPGRDTQYF; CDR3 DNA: TGTGCCAGCAGTGAGGGTTGGCCGGGTCGGGATACGCAGTATTTT
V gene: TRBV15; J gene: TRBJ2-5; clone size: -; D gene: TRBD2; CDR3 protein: CATLGGEETQYF; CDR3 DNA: TGTGCCACCCTGGGGGGGGAAGAGACCCAGTACTTC
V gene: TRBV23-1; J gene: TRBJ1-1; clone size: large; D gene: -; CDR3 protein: CASSQGGYTEAFF; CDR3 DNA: TGCGCCAGCAGTCAAGGGGGGTACACTGAAGCTTTCTTT
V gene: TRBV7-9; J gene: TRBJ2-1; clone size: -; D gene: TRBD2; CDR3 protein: CASREGLAGWVGEQFF; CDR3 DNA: TGTGCCAGCAGAGAGGGACTAGCGGGTTGGGTCGGGGAGCAGTTCTTC
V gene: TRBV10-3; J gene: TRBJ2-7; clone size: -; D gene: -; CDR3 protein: CAITPRVHPYEQYF; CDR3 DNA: TGTGCCATCACCCCCCGGGTCCACCCATACGAGCAGTACTTC
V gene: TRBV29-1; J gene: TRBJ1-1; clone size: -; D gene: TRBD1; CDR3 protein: CSVTNRGPEAFF; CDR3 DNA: TGCAGCGTTACAAACAGGGGCCCTGAAGCTTTCTTT
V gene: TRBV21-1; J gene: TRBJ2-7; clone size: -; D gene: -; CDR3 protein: CASSKATGPYEQYF; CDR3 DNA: TGTGCCAGCAGCAAGGCGACAGGACCCTACGAGCAGTACTTC
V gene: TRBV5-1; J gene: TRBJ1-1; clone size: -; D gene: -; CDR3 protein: CASSLVGENTEAFF; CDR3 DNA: TGCGCCAGCAGCTTGGTCGGGGAGAACACTGAAGCTTTCTTT
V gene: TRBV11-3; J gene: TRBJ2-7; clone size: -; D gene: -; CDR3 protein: CASSQGASGVYEQYF; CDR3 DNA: TGTGCCAGCAGCCAGGGGGCTAGCGGGGTCTACGAGCAGTACTTC
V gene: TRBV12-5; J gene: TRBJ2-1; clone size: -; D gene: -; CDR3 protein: CASGPRYNEQFF; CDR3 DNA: TGTGCTAGTGGTCCGCGCTACAATGAGCAGTTCTTC
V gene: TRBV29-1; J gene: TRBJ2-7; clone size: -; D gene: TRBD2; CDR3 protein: CSALDAELSGNEQYF; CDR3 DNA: TGCAGCGCGCTCGACGCGGAACTTAGCGGGAACGAGCAGTACTTC
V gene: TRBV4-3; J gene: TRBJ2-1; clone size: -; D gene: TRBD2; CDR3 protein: CASSRAGGSYNEQFF; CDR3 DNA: TGCGCCAGCAGCCGGGCGGGGGGGTCCTACAATGAGCAGTTCTTC
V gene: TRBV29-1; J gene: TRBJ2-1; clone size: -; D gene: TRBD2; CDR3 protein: CSVEILAGVYNEQFF; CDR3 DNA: TGCAGCGTTGAAATCCTAGCGGGGGTCTACAATGAGCAGTTCTTC
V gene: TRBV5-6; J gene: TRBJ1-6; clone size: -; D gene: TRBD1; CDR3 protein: CASSHGTGKSPLHF; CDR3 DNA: TGTGCCAGCAGCCACGGGACAGGGAAATCACCCCTCCACTTT
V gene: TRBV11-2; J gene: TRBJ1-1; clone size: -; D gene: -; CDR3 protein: CASGYRNTEAFF; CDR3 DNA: TGTGCCAGCGGATACAGGAACACTGAAGCTTTCTTT
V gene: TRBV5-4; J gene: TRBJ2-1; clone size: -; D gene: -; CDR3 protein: CASSLGTETYNEQFF; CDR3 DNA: TGTGCCAGCAGCTTGGGGACAGAGACCTACAATGAGCAGTTCTTC